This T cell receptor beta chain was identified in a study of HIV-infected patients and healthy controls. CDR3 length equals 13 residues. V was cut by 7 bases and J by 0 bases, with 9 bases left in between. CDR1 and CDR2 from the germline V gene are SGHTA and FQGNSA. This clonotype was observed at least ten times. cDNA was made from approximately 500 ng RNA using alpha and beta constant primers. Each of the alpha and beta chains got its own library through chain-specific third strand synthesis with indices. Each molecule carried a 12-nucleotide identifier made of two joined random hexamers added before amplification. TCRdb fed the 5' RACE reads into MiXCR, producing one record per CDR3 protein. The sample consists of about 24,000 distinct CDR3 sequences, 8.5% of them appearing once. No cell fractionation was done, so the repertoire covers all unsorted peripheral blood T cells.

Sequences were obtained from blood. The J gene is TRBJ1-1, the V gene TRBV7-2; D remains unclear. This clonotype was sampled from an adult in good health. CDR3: CASISRLNTEAFF. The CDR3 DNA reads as TGTGCCAGCATCAGCCGGCTGAACACTGAAGCTTTCTTT.